The source of this T cell receptor beta chain is a study of cytomegalovirus exposure and HLA in healthy donors (dated by TCRdb to 2015 to 2018). Regarding the complete study: In an earlier analysis of fewer than 750 of the donors, roughly 300 Gb of sequence data and 100 million or so unique TCR beta sequences from about 190 million T cells were reported. Approximately 300 gigabases of sequencing data and around 80 million unique TCR sequences made up an early release that covered 500 to 650 HLA-typed donors. The genetic ancestry cluster associated with self-reported Caucasian donors included 81% of the 350 to 500 genotyped donors. The study was designed to test whether signatures of past pathogen exposure could be identified by cataloging public T cell receptors. The T cell repertoires of under 750 subjects were profiled by immunosequencing and related to cytomegalovirus serostatus. Along with the approximately 700-subject first cohort, a separate validation cohort of over a hundred different subjects was used. The study combined high-throughput TCR immunosequencing, statistical association of individual TCRs with disease status, and machine learning to predict cytomegalovirus infection status. A later analysis re-examined previously published TCR beta repertoires from over 500 donors and added high-resolution HLA genotyping to investigate patterns of TCR occurrence. Rather than drawing on any new phenotypic data, the later analysis identified candidate immune exposures from TCR beta sequences and the way those sequences occurred across donors. To decide whether each TCR beta V gene segment behaved as functional or pseudogenic, an earlier analysis of approximately 590 of the donors relied on high-throughput TCR beta sequencing. Donor age, sex, ethnicity and CMV serostatus were compiled together with the repertoire data. A later genetic analysis used genome-wide SNP genotypes for about 65% of the 666 donors, treating that subset as a discovery cohort. All discovery cohort repertoires had been generated on a single sequencing platform. HLA typing included class I and class II loci at four-digit resolution. The number of typed donors differed by locus: about 629-630 for A, B, C, DRB1 and DQB1; 500 to 550 for DQA1; 606 for DPA1; and some 430 for DPB1. Roughly 5 DR-DQ haplotypes were handled as single units for association and clustering, since linkage in the cohort was strong. Among 300 to 450 genotyped donors of the cohort, an average of roughly 240,000 unique TCR beta nucleotide sequences were sequenced per donor, roughly a sixth of them non-productive. Broad study findings and their caveats: In vitro tests confirmed that a few of the cytomegalovirus-associated TCR beta chains recognize cytomegalovirus antigens. The authors suggested that the approach could potentially be generalized to other disease states and immunological phenotypes. The only immune exposure information available for the cohort was CMV serostatus. Some IMGT-functional V segments, including TRBV6-2 and TRBV6-3, could not be distinguished by the 87-base-pair reads and were therefore excluded. Strong co-occurrence of HLA alleles, especially DR and DQ, made assigning TCR associations to individual alleles difficult. Correlated functional status among segregating V segments might reflect linkage disequilibrium, but an unknown experimental factor could not be ruled out. Approximately 18 rarely observed V segments, including chromosome 9 orphons, were excluded from the earlier analysis of several hundred of the donors because counts were too low. A later analysis associated about 18,000 TCR beta sequences with specific HLA alleles at a false discovery rate of 0.05. A further reported finding was that TCR beta sequences accurately predicted the HLA-A and HLA-B alleles for most subjects in the first cohort. The sequencing pipeline was judged likely to have produced a cluster of highly shared sequence variants as a technical artifact. HLA typing was unavailable for some donors at each locus, so association tests used only the typed subset. In a later genetic analysis, fewer N-insertions in productive TCRs were reported among donors in an Asian-associated ancestry cluster than the roughly 670-donor mean. In this cohort, only TCR beta chains were sequenced, and detectable features were limited by the absence of alpha or paired-chain data. In both the original and validation cohorts, the classifier was reported to diagnose cytomegalovirus status with high specificity and sensitivity. In a later analysis, several top co-occurrence clusters were reported to appear linked to parvovirus B19, influenza, CMV and Epstein-Barr virus. In an earlier analysis of under 600 of the donors, most TCR beta V segments were observed in productive rearrangements about 87% or about 30% of the time, broadly matching IMGT annotations. In a later analysis, HLA-associated TCR beta chains showed more clonal expansion and lower generation probabilities than non-associated chains that were equally common. Most TCR sequences were seen in very few donors, while some public TCRs were found in many individuals. A later analysis found that TCR association rates varied across HLA loci, with DRB1 alleles showing the most associated TCRs and HLA-C alleles the fewest. Roughly uniform sequencing depth across donors was assumed in presence/absence analyses, although this assumption may not hold. Most CMV-associated TCR beta chains appeared to be HLA-restricted in a later analysis, and the HLA associations seemed to be driven largely by CMV exposure. A later genetic analysis associated a missense DCLRE1C variant with V-gene and J-gene trimming of TCR beta chains, and an independent cohort replicated the association. A total of about 150 TCR beta chains were listed by the study as associated with cytomegalovirus.

As encoded in the germline V gene (reference sequence), CDR1 is LNHDA while CDR2 is SQIVND. V loses 7 bases of germline sequence and J loses 8 bases, and the interval between the two ends is 26 bases. The CDR3 sequence holds 16 residues, the cysteine and phenylalanine included. The retained sequence is limited to the CDR3, 48 bases, with the frame set at the first base. Library construction relied on the immunoSEQ multiplex PCR assay. A mixture of 60 forward primers for TCR Vbeta segments and 13 reverse primers for TCR Jbeta segments was used in the multiplex PCR. The CDR3 region of rearranged TCR beta genes was amplified from genomic DNA with a multiplex PCR assay. On the Illumina HiSeq System, the amplified TCR beta libraries were sequenced as 87-base-pair reads. Per the authors' processing: A later analysis counted about 80 million unique TCR beta chains across the 500 to 850 repertoires, and about 10 million of these chains were shared by at least two donors. To remove PCR and sequencing errors, raw reads were error-corrected and collapsed into unique sequences using a nearest-neighbor algorithm that merged closely related sequences. Alignment of CDR3 sequences to IMGT reference sequences was used to assign V, D and J gene segments. For a sequence to be retained, at least a six-nucleotide match to both a V gene segment and a J gene segment was required. Rearrangements were classified as productive when the CDR3 lacked stop codons and remained in frame with V and J, and all other rearrangements were classified as non-productive. CDR3 was defined by IMGT convention, running from the second conserved V-encoded cysteine to the conserved J-encoded phenylalanine. The earlier analysis of 500 to 750 of the donors excluded any sequence lacking an unambiguous match to a single V gene segment. An earlier analysis of 587 of the donors classified V segments as functional when productive rearrangements were above 56.7% and as segregating when the standard deviation between donors was above 5%. To diagnose cytomegalovirus status from the catalog of TCR beta chain sequences, a statistical classification framework was built. In a later analysis, V and J genes were assigned by comparing TCR nucleotide sequences against IMGT/GENE-DB human TR gene sequences. The TCRdist pipeline was used in a later analysis to assign CDR3 sequences and most-parsimonious VDJ recombination scenarios. In a later analysis, each TCR beta chain was defined by its CDR3 amino acid sequence together with its V-gene family, and reads lacking a unique V-gene family were excluded. To address suspected cross-contamination and a sequencing artifact, a later analysis removed a few hundred highly shared, low-generation-probability nucleotide sequences. For each public chain, a later analysis derived a clonal expansion index from normalized ranks of inferred template counts within each repertoire. Generation probabilities in a later analysis came from a VDJ recombination model fitted to out-of-frame rearrangements, and those results were checked against IGoR. In a later analysis, hypergeometric tests were used to score TCR-TCR, TCR-HLA and TCR-CMV co-occurrence, with a repertoire-size bias correction applied to TCR pairs. False discovery rates were estimated in a later analysis by permuting HLA or CMV assignments 20 times. In a later analysis, co-occurring TCRs were grouped using DBSCAN, and TCRdist sequence similarity was added for clustering within HLA-allele-positive subsets. Repertoires with fewer than 30,000 or more than 120,000 public chains were left out of co-occurrence clustering, as were four to six repertoires with anomalous nucleotide sharing. The table comes from immuneACCESS by way of TCRdb, which keeps in-frame sequences with V and J called. Part of the clones is missing from these tables; in studies checked, under half for an unresolved V gene and the rest for unknown reasons. V, J and clone size are those of that table, while D and trimming were read from the DNA. This sample is represented by 150,000 to 170,000 clones; about three quarters of them were singletons. The ten largest make up 4% of the sample.

This clone was seen a handful of times. Its antigen target is currently unknown. Qualities for individual bases were not recorded, and no much larger clone is one base off. The cohort comprised several hundred healthy bone marrow donors. Cohort members were all nominally healthy when sampled, although unrecorded immune exposures were likely present. The donor was CMV seronegative and was included in the group of 352 seronegative cohort members. A peripheral blood sample was provided by each donor, and peripheral blood mononuclear cells were used for TCR beta sequencing. Genomic DNA was extracted from the blood cell samples with the Qiagen DNeasy Blood Extraction Kit.

This sequence uses TRBV19 and TRBJ1-2; the D gene is perhaps TRBD1, on 5 matching bases. Sample: PBMCs. The sequence came from a woman between 40 and 55 years old in good health and CMV-seronegative. This receptor carries the CDR3 CASKAAGVGIQGGYTF. The nucleotides are TGTGCCAGTAAAGCGGCGGGGGTGGGGATTCAGGGCGGCTACACCTTC. The entire variable domain, with the stretches around the CDR3 drawn from the reference TRBV19 and TRBJ1-2 proteins, is DGGITQSPKYLFRKEGQNVTLSCEQNLNHDAMYWYRQDPGQGLRLIYYSQIVNDFQKGDIAEGYSVSREKKESFPLTVTSAQKNPTAFYLCASKAAGVGIQGGYTFGSGTRLTVV.